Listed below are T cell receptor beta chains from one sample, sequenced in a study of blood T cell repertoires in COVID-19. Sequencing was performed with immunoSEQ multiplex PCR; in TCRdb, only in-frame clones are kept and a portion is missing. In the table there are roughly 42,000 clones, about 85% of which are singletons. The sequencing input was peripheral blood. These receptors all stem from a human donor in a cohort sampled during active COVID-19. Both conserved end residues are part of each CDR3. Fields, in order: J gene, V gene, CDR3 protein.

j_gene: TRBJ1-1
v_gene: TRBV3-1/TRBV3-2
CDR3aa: CASSLLYTEAFF

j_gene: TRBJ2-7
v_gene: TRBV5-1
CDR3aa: CASSPRQGSSLYEQYF

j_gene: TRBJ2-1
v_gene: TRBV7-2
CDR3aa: CASSARQGKRNEQFF

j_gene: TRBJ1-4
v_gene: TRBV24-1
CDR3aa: CATSDLRDIGEKLFF

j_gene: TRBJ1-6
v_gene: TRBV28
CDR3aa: CASSPPGSPLHF

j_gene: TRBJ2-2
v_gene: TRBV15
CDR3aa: CATSRANTGELFF

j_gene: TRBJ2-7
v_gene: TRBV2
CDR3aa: CAGGGPSYPHEQYF

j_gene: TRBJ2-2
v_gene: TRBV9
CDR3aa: CASSVRGGDTGELFF

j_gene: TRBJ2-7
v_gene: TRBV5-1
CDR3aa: CASSLKGGRNEQYF

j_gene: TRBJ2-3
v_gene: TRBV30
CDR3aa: CAWSPSSTDTQYF

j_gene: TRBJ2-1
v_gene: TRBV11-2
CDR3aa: CASSSREGGPYNEQFF

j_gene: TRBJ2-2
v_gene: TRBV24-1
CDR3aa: CATGQGNTGELFF

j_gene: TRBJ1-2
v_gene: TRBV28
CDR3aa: CASSFKRGYTF

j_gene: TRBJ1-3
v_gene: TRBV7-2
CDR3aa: CASSLQGRTGNTIYF

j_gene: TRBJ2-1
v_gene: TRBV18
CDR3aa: CASSLAGTDNEQFF

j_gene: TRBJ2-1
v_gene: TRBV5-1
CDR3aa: CASSGGAGANEQFF

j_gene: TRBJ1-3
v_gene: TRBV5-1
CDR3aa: CASSFDSSSGNTIYF

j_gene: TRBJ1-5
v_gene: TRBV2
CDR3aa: CASSISRGENQPQHF

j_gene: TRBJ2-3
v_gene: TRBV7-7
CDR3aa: CASSSTAGGDTQYF

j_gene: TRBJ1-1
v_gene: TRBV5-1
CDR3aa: CASSLDGGNGAFF

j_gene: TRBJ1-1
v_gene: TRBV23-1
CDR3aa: CASSQSQDRQNTEAFF

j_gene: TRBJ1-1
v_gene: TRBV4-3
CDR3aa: CASSQDLDVRGNTEAFF

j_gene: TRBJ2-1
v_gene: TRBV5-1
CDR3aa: CASSLAPGSSYNEQFF

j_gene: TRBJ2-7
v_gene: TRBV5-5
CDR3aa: CASSLPDRGLYEQYF

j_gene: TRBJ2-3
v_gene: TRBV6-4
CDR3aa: CASSEGLAGDTQYF

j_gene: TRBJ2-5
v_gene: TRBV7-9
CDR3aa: CASSFPPSGQQETQYF

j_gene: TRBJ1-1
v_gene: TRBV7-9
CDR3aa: CASSSPAGARNTEAFF

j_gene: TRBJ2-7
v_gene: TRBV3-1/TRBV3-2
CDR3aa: CASSPQERGGWGYEQYF

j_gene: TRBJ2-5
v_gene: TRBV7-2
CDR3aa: CASSPGQTKETQYF

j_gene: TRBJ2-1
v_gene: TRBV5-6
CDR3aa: CASSYIAGGPSEQFF

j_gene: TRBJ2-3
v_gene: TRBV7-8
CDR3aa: CASSSGGTDTQYF

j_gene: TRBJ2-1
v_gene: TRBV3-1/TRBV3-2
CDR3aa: CASSQDPGRGNEQFF

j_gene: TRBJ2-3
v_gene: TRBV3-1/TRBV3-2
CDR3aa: CASSHSLSTDTQYF